This TCR beta chain emerged from a study of glioma-infiltrating T cells after dendritic cell vaccination. Germline V gene lookup returns CDR1 SGHTA and CDR2 FQGNSA. This CDR3 region has 15 residues. Trimming cost V 5 bases and J 4 bases; bases outside gene matches: 9. Produced via immunoSEQ multiplex PCR; TCRdb's table is partial and in-frame only. The sample has about 65,000 clones; around nine tenths are singletons. Time point noted: after dendritic cell vaccination, including at tumor progression/relapse. V usage is TRBV7-2 and J usage is TRBJ1-1, with TRBD1 matching 8 bases. This sequence originates from a human donor with glioblastoma. The source was blood, collected after dendritic cell vaccination. The CDR3 sequence: CASSRQRTGTTEAFF. CDR3 nucleotides: TGTGCCAGCAGCCGTCAGAGGACAGGGACCACTGAAGCTTTCTTT.